This TCR beta chain came from a study of cytotoxic CD8 clonotypes in ibrutinib-treated CLL. Across the study: Complete response was seen in 2 patients and partial in some 25; some 12 progressed and 14 stayed remitted after a median roughly 70 months. Averaging across samples gave about 240,000 productive templates and 94,082 productive rearrangements.

Comments on this clone: Its specificity is unknown.

Study results and limitations: With treatment, public clonotypes, which were uncommon, either contracted or remained stable. Exceeding age-matched healthy donors, baseline clonality also tracked the counts of circulating CD8+ T cells.

The J segment lost 3 bases and the V segment lost 6 bases, leaving 8 bases of the junction unmatched. This CDR3 region has 14 residues. CDR1 and CDR2 from the germline V gene are SGDLS and YYNGEE. The protocol was immunoSEQ multiplex PCR, while the TCRdb copy is restricted to in-frame clones and leaves out a portion. The sample includes about 36,000 clones, over 55% seen only once; the top ten take around 17%. The receptor comes from a human donor with chronic lymphocytic leukemia. The chain employs TRBV9 and TRBJ1-2; 7 nucleotides align to TRBD1. The specimen was PBMCs, collected at disease progression, from a patient treated with ibrutinib. The CDR3: CASTTRGGDYGYTF. CDR3 coding DNA: TGTGCCAGCACCACTCGAGGGGGCGACTATGGCTACACCTTC.